The 20 T cell receptor beta chains presented below share a single source sample, sequenced in a study of cytomegalovirus exposure and HLA in healthy donors. 13 Jbeta primers and 60 Vbeta primers were used for the PCR. Sequencing used immunoSEQ multiplex PCR; TCRdb keeps in-frame clones, though not all of them. The sample has 100,000 to 150,000 clones, around 79% seen once; the top ten hold 1.5%. Sequencing was done on a sample of PBMCs. These TCRs come from a woman under 30 in good health and CMV-seronegative.

The chain combines TRBV18 with TRBJ2-2; TRBD1 agrees at 9 bases. Germline values: CDR1 KGHSH, CDR2 LQKENI. This CDR3 region has 16 residues. V lost 5 bases, J lost 1 base, and 5 bases stayed unmatched. The CDR3 DNA follows: TGTGCCAGCTCAACCCGGGACAGGGAGAACACCGGGGAGCTGTTTTTT. Translation: CASSTRDRENTGELFF.

The chain has TRBV6-5 and TRBJ1-6, with D uncertain. Germline CDR1 MNHEY, CDR2 SVGAGI. The V and J ends lost 7 bases and 7 bases respectively, with 5 bases between them. The CDR3 is made up of 11 amino acids. The CDR3 reads CASKQNSPLHF. In nucleotides, the CDR3 is TGTGCCAGCAAACAGAATTCACCCCTCCACTTT.

This clone was picked up a small number of times. Relative to the germline gene, one junction end is altered; a read error may explain this. The chain is built from TRBV7-9 and TRBJ2-5, with D possibly being TRBD1 (7 bases). The CDR3 extends over 15 amino acids. The germline V gene encodes CDR1 SEHNR and CDR2 FQNEAQ (reference sequence). CDR3 DNA sequence: TGTGCCAGCGGCTTTTCGGGGGACAGACAAGAGACCCAGTACTTC. Amino acid sequence: CASGFSGDRQETQYF.

V is TRBV4-1 and J is TRBJ2-5, with D possibly TRBD2 on 7 matching bases. CDR3 length: 14 amino acids. Trimming left V 6 bases short and J 5 bases short, with 16 bases between. Germline V CDR1 and CDR2: MGHRA, YSYEKL. This chain's CDR3 is CASSLWGGRETQYF. Here the CDR3 DNA reads TGCGCCAGCAGTCTTTGGGGGGGCAGGGAGACCCAGTACTTC.

The chain recombines TRBV5-4 with TRBJ2-3; D is undetermined. There are 13 residues in the CDR3. CDR1 and CDR2 (germline): SGHNT, YYREEE (reference sequence). Trimming removed 4 bases from V and 2 bases from J, with 8 bases in between. The CDR3 nucleotides read TGTGCCAGCAGCCCCCCTACCACAGATACGCAGTATTTT. Amino acids: CASSPPTTDTQYF. Combining the CDR3 with reference TRBV5-4 and TRBJ2-3 gives the whole variable domain ETGVTQSPTHLIKTRGQQVTLRCSSQSGHNTVSWYQQALGQGPQFIFQYYREEENGRGNFPPRFSGLQFPNYSSELNVNALELDDSALYLCASSPPTTDTQYFGPGTRLTVL.

In this sample, this clone turned up a few times. V is TRBV7-2 and J is TRBJ2-5, with D maybe TRBD1 (6 bases). Trimming pared 1 base from V and 2 bases from J, leaving 11 bases between. The CDR3 length is 15 residues. Germline V CDR1 and CDR2: SGHTA, FQGNSA. The DNA of the CDR3 is TGTGCCAGCAGCTTAGTCGGAAGGGGGCAAGAGACCCAGTACTTC. Translated: CASSLVGRGQETQYF.

The chain is built from TRBV6-5 and TRBJ1-2; D unclear. Germline CDR1 is MNHEY and CDR2 is SVGAGI. V was clipped by 2 bases and J by 8 bases, with 21 bases between them. This CDR3 comprises 16 residues. Here the CDR3 DNA reads TGTGCCAGCAGTTACGGAGACGGCCTCGCCGCGGGCGGCTACACCTTC. Translating it yields CASSYGDGLAAGGYTF.

The chain couples TRBV7-8 to TRBJ2-7, with TRBD2 identical over 7 bases. With 1 base clipped from V and 2 bases from J, the junction kept 2 bases outside the gene matches. The CDR3 covers 14 residues. Per germline, CDR1 SGHVS and CDR2 FQNEAQ. The chain's CDR3 is CASSLGEGPYEQYF. The DNA of the CDR3 is TGTGCCAGCAGCTTAGGGGAGGGCCCCTACGAGCAGTACTTC. The whole variable domain, remainder taken from reference TRBV7-8 and TRBJ2-7, is GAGVSQSPRYKVAKRGQDVALRCDPISGHVSLFWYQQALGQGPEFLTYFQNEAQLDKSGLPSDRFFAERPEGSVSTLKIQRTQQEDSAVYLCASSLGEGPYEQYFGPGTRLTVT.

This rearrangement joins TRBV2 to TRBJ1-1; no clear D. Germline assignment: CDR1 SNHLY and CDR2 FYNNEI. Trimming took off 4 bases at V and 0 bases at J, with 6 bases between the two ends. The CDR3 has 13 amino acids. CDR3 nucleotide sequence: TGTGCCAGCAGTGCGGAGGTGAACACTGAAGCTTTCTTT. Its translation: CASSAEVNTEAFF. The variable domain in full, completed from reference TRBV2 and TRBJ1-1, reads EPEVTQTPSHQVTQMGQEVILRCVPISNHLYFYWYRQILGQKVEFLVSFYNNEISEKSEIFDDQFSVERPDGSNFTLKIRSTKLEDSAMYFCASSAEVNTEAFFGQGTRLTVV.

This chain links TRBV9 with TRBJ2-7, with 8 bases lining up with TRBD2. Germline assignment: CDR1 SGDLS and CDR2 YYNGEE. The CDR3 runs 15 residues. V shed 0 bases, J shed 3 bases, and the junction held 5 bases outside the gene matches. CDR3 protein: CASSVGASGYYEQYF. The CDR3, as DNA: TGTGCCAGCAGCGTAGGGGCTAGCGGGTACTACGAGCAGTACTTC.

The gene calls are TRBV19 and TRBJ1-5; D uncertain. V was pared by 1 base and J by 0 bases, with 10 bases between. CDR1 and CDR2 from the germline V gene are LNHDA and SQIVND (reference sequence). The CDR3 runs 16 residues. The CDR3: CASSIASRSSNQPQHF. DNA for the CDR3: TGTGCCAGTAGTATAGCCAGTAGGAGTAGCAATCAGCCCCAGCATTTT.

This clone was detected only once. The J gene is TRBJ1-5, the V gene TRBV7-2; D uncertain. CDR3 size: 14 residues. Germline V gives CDR1 SGHTA, CDR2 FQGNSA. Trimming stripped 4 bases from V and 9 bases from J, with 16 bases between. CDR3 coding DNA: TGTGCCAGCAGCTCCAATCCAAAAGCGGCGCCCCAGCATTTT. This codes for CASSSNPKAAPQHF.

The chain employs TRBV5-4 and TRBJ2-1, with 8 bases aligning to TRBD2. This CDR3 is 16 amino acids long. Losses at the gene ends were 4 bases for V and 6 bases for J; bases not matched to a gene: 12. Germline lookup yields CDR1 SGHNT and CDR2 YYREEE (reference sequence). CDR3: CASSPRIAGILNEQFF. The DNA of the CDR3 is TGTGCCAGCAGCCCTAGAATAGCGGGAATACTCAATGAGCAGTTCTTC. Complete variable domain (other parts from reference TRBV5-4 and TRBJ2-1): ETGVTQSPTHLIKTRGQQVTLRCSSQSGHNTVSWYQQALGQGPQFIFQYYREEENGRGNFPPRFSGLQFPNYSSELNVNALELDDSALYLCASSPRIAGILNEQFFGPGTRLTVL.

The rearrangement joins TRBV6-5 to TRBJ1-1; possibly TRBD1 for D (6 bases). Trimming stripped 5 bases from V and 3 bases from J, with 10 bases between. This CDR3 has 13 amino acids. Germline CDR1 and CDR2: MNHEY and SVGAGI. CDR3 coding DNA: TGTGCCAGCAGTCGGACAGTACACACTGAAGCTTTCTTT. This translates into CASSRTVHTEAFF.

The gene calls are TRBV28 and TRBJ2-7; TRBD2 aligns across 13 bases. Germline lookup yields CDR1 MDHEN and CDR2 SYDVKM. This CDR3 has 16 amino acids. The V and J ends lost 4 bases and 4 bases, in that order; junction bases with no gene match: 7. The CDR3 DNA follows: TGTGCCAGCAGTTCGACTAGCGGGAGGATAAGATACGAGCAGTACTTC. Its translation is CASSSTSGRIRYEQYF.

The rearrangement uses TRBV6-1 and TRBJ2-1; perhaps TRBD1 as D (5 bases). CDR1 MNHNS and CDR2 SASEGT come from the germline V gene. The CDR3 is made up of 15 amino acids. V lost 5 bases and J 3 bases, leaving 14 bases between the germline ends. In DNA form, the CDR3 reads TGTGCCAGCAGTCTGGACACAAGTATCTACAATGAGCAGTTCTTC. This encodes CASSLDTSIYNEQFF.

This chain joins TRBV29-1 and TRBJ1-1; D is unresolved. CDR1 and CDR2 (germline): SQVTM, ANQGSEA. The CDR3 is 13 amino acids. Between the trimmed V and J ends, which lost 1 base and 3 bases, there was a span of 9 bases. This CDR3 is CSVEGRAYTEAFF. DNA of the CDR3: TGCAGCGTTGAAGGCCGAGCCTACACTGAAGCTTTCTTT.

Only a few counts were recorded for this clone. The chain links TRBV6-1 to TRBJ2-7, with 8 nucleotides matching TRBD2. Germline CDR1 reads MNHNS; CDR2 reads SASEGT. Trimming at V came to 2 bases and at J to 5 bases, leaving 8 bases not matched to a gene. The CDR3 is 15 amino acids. CDR3 residues: CASSESLGGGHEQYF. The CDR3 DNA follows: TGTGCCAGCAGTGAAAGTCTCGGGGGGGGCCACGAGCAGTACTTC.

The sample holds one count of this clone. The CDR3 nucleotides read TGCGCCAGCAGCCAAGACCCAACAGGGAACACTGAAGCTTTCTTT. Translating gives CASSQDPTGNTEAFF. The rearrangement joins TRBV4-1 to TRBJ1-1, with D tentatively TRBD1 (5 bases). CDR1 is MGHRA and CDR2 is YSYEKL in the germline V gene. CDR3 length: 15 residues. V was cut by 0 bases and J by 1 base, with 9 bases left in between.

As concerns this clone: Germline is not matched at one junction end, which may reflect a read error. The chain links TRBV5-1 to TRBJ1-5, with 11 nucleotides matching TRBD1. This CDR3 is built from 15 residues. Germline lookup yields CDR1 SGHRS and CDR2 YFSETQ. The CDR3 region is CAGSPGQGVGQPQHF. The CDR3 bases are TGCGCCGGCAGTCCGGGACAGGGGGTAGGCCAGCCCCAGCATTTT.